This T cell receptor (beta chain) derives from a study of cytomegalovirus exposure and HLA in healthy donors. With 60 Vbeta and 13 Jbeta primers, the PCR was carried out. Only in-frame clones appear in the TCRdb table, and some are missing; sequencing was by immunoSEQ multiplex PCR. The table has roughly 150,000 clones, around four fifths seen once. As concerns this clone: Its specificity is not known.

Study results and caveats: Versus the roughly 700-donor mean, an Asian-associated ancestry cluster reportedly showed fewer N-insertions in a later analysis. The authors later found TCR association rates varying by HLA locus, with DRB1 most and HLA-C fewest. The study designated over 150 TCR beta chains cytomegalovirus-associated. Rarity marked most TCR sequences, yet some public TCRs occurred in many donors.

Germline values: CDR1 LGHNA, CDR2 YNFKEQ. The CDR3 is 17 residues long. V shed 4 bases and J 3 bases; nucleotides not matched to a gene: 9. The sequenced sample consisted of PBMCs. The V gene is TRBV4-2, the J gene TRBJ1-2; 12 bases fit TRBD1. The TCR originated in a young man in good health and CMV-seropositive. CDR3 region: CASSPDRDRGLDYGYTF. CDR3 nucleotides: TGTGCCAGCAGCCCAGACCGGGACAGGGGGCTCGACTATGGCTACACCTTC.